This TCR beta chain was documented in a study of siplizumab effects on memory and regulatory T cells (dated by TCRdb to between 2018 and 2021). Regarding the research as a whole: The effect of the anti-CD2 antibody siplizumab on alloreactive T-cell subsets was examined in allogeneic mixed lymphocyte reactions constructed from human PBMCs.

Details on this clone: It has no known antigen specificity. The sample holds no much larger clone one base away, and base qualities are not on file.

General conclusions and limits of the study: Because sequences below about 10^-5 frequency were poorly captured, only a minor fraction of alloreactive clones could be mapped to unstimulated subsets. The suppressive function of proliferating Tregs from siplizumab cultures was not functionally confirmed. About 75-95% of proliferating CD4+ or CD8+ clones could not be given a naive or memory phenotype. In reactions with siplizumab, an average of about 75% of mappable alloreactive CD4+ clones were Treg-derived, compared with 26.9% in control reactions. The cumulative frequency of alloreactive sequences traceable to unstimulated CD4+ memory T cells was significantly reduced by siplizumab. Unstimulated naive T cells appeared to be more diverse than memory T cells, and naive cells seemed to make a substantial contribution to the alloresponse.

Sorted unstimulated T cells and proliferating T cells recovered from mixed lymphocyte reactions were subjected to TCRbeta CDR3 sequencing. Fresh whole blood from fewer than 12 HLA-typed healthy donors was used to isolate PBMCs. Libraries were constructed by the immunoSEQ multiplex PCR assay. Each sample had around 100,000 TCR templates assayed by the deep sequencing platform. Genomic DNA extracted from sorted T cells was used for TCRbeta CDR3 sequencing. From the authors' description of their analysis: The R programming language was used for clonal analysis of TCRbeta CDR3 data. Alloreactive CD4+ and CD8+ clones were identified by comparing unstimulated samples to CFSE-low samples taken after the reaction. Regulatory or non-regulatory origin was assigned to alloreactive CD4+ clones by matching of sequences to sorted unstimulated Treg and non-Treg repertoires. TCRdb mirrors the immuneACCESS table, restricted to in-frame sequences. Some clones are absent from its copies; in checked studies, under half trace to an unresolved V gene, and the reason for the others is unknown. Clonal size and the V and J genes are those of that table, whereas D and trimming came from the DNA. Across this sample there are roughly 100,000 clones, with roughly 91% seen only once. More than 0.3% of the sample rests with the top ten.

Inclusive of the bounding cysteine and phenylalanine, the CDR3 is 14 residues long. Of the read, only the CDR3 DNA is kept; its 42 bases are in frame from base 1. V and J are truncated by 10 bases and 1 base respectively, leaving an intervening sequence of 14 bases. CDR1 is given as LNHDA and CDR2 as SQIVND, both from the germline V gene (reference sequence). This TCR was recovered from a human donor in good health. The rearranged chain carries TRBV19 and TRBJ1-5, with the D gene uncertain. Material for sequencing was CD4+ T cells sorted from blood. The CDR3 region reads CATMPERSNQPQHF. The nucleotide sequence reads TGTGCCACCATGCCGGAGAGGAGCAATCAGCCCCAGCATTTT.